One and the same sample provided the 12 T cell receptor beta chains below, sequenced in a study of CD8 T cells in ankylosing spondylitis. These receptors lack a known antigen. In TCRdb, the 5' RACE reads were re-called with MiXCR into one record per CDR3 protein. The data contain fewer than 500,000 distinct CDR3 sequences, 25% to 30% of them singletons. General study results and limits: One TCR beta motif, made up of 7 or 8 highly homologous variants, appeared characteristic of ankylosing spondylitis blood.

Sequencing was carried out using blood, either unsorted or a sorted T cell fraction (not recorded which). The receptors shown here come from a male donor with ankylosing spondylitis.

V is TRBV4-2 and J is TRBJ2-1; D not certain. The germline CDR1 and CDR2 sequences are LGHNA and YNFKEQ. The CDR3 covers 14 residues. V dropped 1 base and J dropped 8 bases, with 12 bases sitting between them. The chain's CDR3 is CASSQAVARDEQFF. Written as DNA, the CDR3 is TGTGCCAGCAGCCAAGCCGTGGCCCGTGATGAGCAGTTCTTC.

In this sample, this clonotype turned up a few times. CDR3 region: CASKISGRVNNEQFF. The CDR3 region has the DNA TGTGCCAGCAAAATTAGCGGGAGAGTAAACAATGAGCAGTTCTTC. The rearrangement uses TRBV2 and TRBJ2-1; TRBD2 agrees at 9 bases. Germline trimming cut 7 bases from V and 5 bases from J; bases unmatched to any gene: 9. Germline CDR1 SNHLY, CDR2 FYNNEI. The length of the CDR3 is 15 residues. The whole variable domain, filled in from reference TRBV2 and TRBJ2-1, reads EPEVTQTPSHQVTQMGQEVILRCVPISNHLYFYWYRQILGQKVEFLVSFYNNEISEKSEIFDDQFSVERPDGSNFTLKIRSTKLEDSAMYFCASKISGRVNNEQFFGPGTRLTVL.

This clonotype was observed at least ten times. The chain links TRBV7-7 to TRBJ2-2; 7 bases are a match to TRBD2. The CDR3 has 16 amino acids. V lost 6 bases, J lost 5 bases, and 12 bases stayed unmatched. Germline-derived CDR1 and CDR2 are SSHAT and FNYEAQ (reference sequence). CDR3 loop: CASSFGAGLWTGELFF. CDR3 DNA: TGTGCCAGCAGTTTCGGAGCGGGATTATGGACCGGGGAGCTGTTTTTT. Filled out from reference TRBV7-7 and TRBJ2-2, the complete variable domain reads GAGVSQSPRYKVTKRGQDVTLRCDPISSHATLYWYQQALGQGPEFLTYFNYEAQPDKSGLPSDRFSAERPEGSISTLTIQRTEQRDSAMYRCASSFGAGLWTGELFFGEGSRLTVL.

In its sample, this clonotype was seen once. The CDR3 coding sequence is TGTGCCAGCAGCAGGGGATCCCTTTACACTGAAGCTTTCTTT. Its translation: CASSRGSLYTEAFF. This chain connects TRBV5-4 to TRBJ1-1, with D possibly matching TRBD1 (5 bases). CDR1 SGHNT and CDR2 YYREEE come from the germline V gene (reference sequence). V was pared by 4 bases and J by 3 bases, with 13 bases between. CDR3 length: 14 amino acids.

This clonotype was seen more than once but under ten times. The gene calls are TRBV12-3 or TRBV12-4 and TRBJ2-7, with D possibly matching TRBD1 (6 bases). Deletions cut 7 bases from V and 3 bases from J, with 22 bases between. The CDR3 consists of 16 residues. The chain's CDR3 is CASNEGVRHHNYEQYV. CDR3 nucleotides: TGTGCCAGCAACGAGGGGGTAAGACACCACAACTACGAGCAGTACGTC.

This clonotype was recorded many times. At one end the junction does not follow the germline gene, possibly because of a read error. The chain carries TRBV5-1 and TRBJ2-2; D is tentatively TRBD1 or TRBD2 (5 bases each). The CDR3 loop spans 14 amino acids. Germline values: CDR1 SGHRS, CDR2 YFSETQ. CDR3 sequence reads: CASSLGTGTGELFF. The CDR3 DNA follows: TGTGCCAGCAGTTTAGGGACGGGCACCGGGGAGCTGTTTTTT.

This clonotype was counted a few times. The chain employs TRBV20-1 and TRBJ1-2; D is unclear. V was shortened by 6 bases and J by 5 bases, with 13 bases between the two germline ends. CDR3 length: 12 amino acids. Germline V gene lookup returns CDR1 DFQATT and CDR2 SNEGSKA (reference sequence). The chain's CDR3 is CSAFRTEYGYTF. CDR3 nucleotides: TGCAGTGCCTTCCGGACGGAGTATGGCTACACCTTC.

This clonotype has only a few counts. This chain links TRBV7-2 with TRBJ1-4; TRBD1 is a possible D gene (6 bases). This CDR3 region has 16 residues. Germline CDR1 is SGHTA and CDR2 is FQGNSA. Trimming left V 2 bases short and J 1 base short, with 11 bases between. The CDR3 DNA is TGTGCCAGCAGCTTAAGGGGGGCCGGAACTAATGAAAAACTGTTTTTT. Encoded protein: CASSLRGAGTNEKLFF.

The rearrangement links TRBV20-1 to TRBJ1-5; tentatively, D is TRBD1 (5 bases). Trimming took 3 bases from V and 5 from J, leaving 17 bases between them. The CDR3 is 15 residues long. Germline loops: CDR1 DFQATT, CDR2 SNEGSKA (reference sequence). The CDR3 here is CSASSRGQGYQPQHF. CDR3 bases: TGCAGTGCTAGCTCCCGAGGGCAGGGCTATCAGCCCCAGCATTTT.

The chain has TRBV5-1 and TRBJ2-1, with 9 positions matching TRBD1. The CDR3 is 14 residues long. The germline gives CDR1 SGHRS, CDR2 YFSETQ. The J segment lost 7 bases and the V segment lost 0 bases, leaving 2 bases of the junction unmatched. CDR3 coding DNA: TGCGCCAGCAGCTTGGGGGGACAGGGAAATGAGCAGTTCTTC. It specifies CASSLGGQGNEQFF.

The chain is built from TRBV15 and TRBJ2-1; TRBD2 aligns across 10 bases. The CDR3 is 16 amino acids. The V segment lost 5 bases and the J segment 5 bases; nucleotides outside the gene matches: 9. The germline CDR1 and CDR2 sequences are LNHNV and YYDKDF (reference sequence). The CDR3 coding sequence is TGTGCCACCAGCGGGACTATAGCGGGAGGCAACAATGAGCAGTTCTTC. Translated, it gives CATSGTIAGGNNEQFF. Looking up the rest from reference TRBV15 and TRBJ2-1 gives the full variable domain: DAMVIQNPRYQVTQFGKPVTLSCSQTLNHNVMYWYQQKSSQAPKLLFHYYDKDFNNEADTPDNFQSRRPNTSFCFLDIRSPGLGDTAMYLCATSGTIAGGNNEQFFGPGTRLTVL.

The chain recombines TRBV6-6 with TRBJ1-2, with TRBD1 as a possible D gene (6 bases). The CDR3 is 13 residues long. Germline CDR1 MNHNY, CDR2 SVGAGI (reference sequence). Trimming left V 6 bases short and J 3 bases short, with 11 bases between. The CDR3 DNA is TGTGCCAGCAGGAGGGGGGGGTACTATGGCTACACCTTC. Protein sequence: CASRRGGYYGYTF.